One and the same sample provided the 28 T cell receptor beta chains below, sequenced in a study of cytomegalovirus exposure and HLA in healthy donors. In the PCR, 60 Vbeta and 13 Jbeta primers were used. Only in-frame clones appear in the TCRdb table, and some are missing; sequencing was by immunoSEQ multiplex PCR. The table shows about 190,000 clones, with about nine tenths occurring only once. Sequenced: PBMCs. The receptors originated from a boy between 2 and 15 years old in good health and CMV-seronegative.

V is TRBV15 and J is TRBJ1-2; 7 bases align to TRBD1. Trimming at V came to 3 bases and at J to 8 bases, leaving 15 bases not matched to a gene. The germline V gene encodes CDR1 LNHNV and CDR2 YYDKDF (reference sequence). The CDR3 loop spans 16 amino acids. The CDR3 sequence is CATSRVITQGTGGYTF. For the CDR3, the DNA is TGTGCCACCAGCAGGGTTATTACACAGGGGACTGGCGGCTACACCTTC.

The chain couples TRBV10-3 to TRBJ2-1, with 7 bases matching TRBD2. Trimming cost V 5 bases and J 1 base; bases outside gene matches: 2. The CDR3 spans 14 residues. Per the germline V gene, CDR1 is ENHRY and CDR2 is SYGVKD. The chain's CDR3 is CAISTGGSYNEQFF. CDR3 bases: TGTGCCATCAGTACGGGGGGATCCTACAATGAGCAGTTCTTC.

The V call is TRBV2, the J call TRBJ2-3; a possible D gene is TRBD2 (5 bases). The CDR3 has 14 amino acids. Trimming shortened V by 8 bases and J by 3 bases, and 15 bases separated the two germline ends. Germline-derived CDR1 and CDR2 are SNHLY and FYNNEI. The CDR3 DNA follows: TGTGCCAGCCGACCGAGGGAAGGGACAGATACGCAGTATTTT. It yields the protein CASRPREGTDTQYF.

V usage is TRBV30 and J usage is TRBJ2-5, with a possible D match to TRBD1 (5 bases). Matching the DNA end better, TRBJ2-7 makes the J call doubtful. The CDR3 length is 16 residues. Germline-derived CDR1 and CDR2 are GTSNPN and SVGIG (reference sequence). CDR3: CAWNTLRARVRGEQYF. The CDR3 nucleotides read TGTGCCTGGAATACCCTCAGAGCCAGGGTACGAGGCGAGCAGTACTTC.

The J gene is TRBJ2-2, the V gene TRBV29-1; D might be TRBD2 (7 bases). There are 11 residues in the CDR3. CDR1 and CDR2 from the germline V gene are SQVTM and ANQGSEA. V gave up 7 bases and J gave up 11 bases, with 14 bases separating them. CDR3 protein: CSARGGPELFF. In DNA, the CDR3 is TGCAGCGCGAGGGGGGGGCCAGAGCTGTTTTTT.

The V gene is TRBV19, the J gene TRBJ2-7; TRBD2 might be the D (5 bases). The germline CDR1 and CDR2 sequences are LNHDA and SQIVND (reference sequence). V was clipped by 3 bases and J by 2 bases, with 11 bases between them. The CDR3 has 14 residues. Written as DNA, the CDR3 is TGTGCCAGTAGTATGTGGCTAGCAGCCTACGAGCAGTACTTC. It yields the protein CASSMWLAAYEQYF.

The chain has TRBV10-3 and TRBJ2-7; 8 positions agree with TRBD2. The CDR3 runs 14 residues. CDR1 and CDR2 (germline): ENHRY, SYGVKD. The trim removed 7 bases at V and 3 bases at J, leaving 8 bases unmatched. The CDR3: CAITRSAGDYEQYF. For the CDR3, the DNA is TGTGCCATCACTCGGTCAGCGGGAGACTACGAGCAGTACTTC.

The chain links TRBV27 to TRBJ1-2; D is unclear. Deletions cut 6 bases from V and 1 base from J, with 15 bases between. This CDR3 spans 15 amino acids. CDR1 and CDR2 from the germline V gene are MNHEY and SMNVEV (reference sequence). The CDR3 coding sequence is TGTGCCAGCAGCCATTTGGGCCAAATTAACTATGGCTACACCTTC. Translated, it gives CASSHLGQINYGYTF.

The V call is TRBV12-1, the J call TRBJ1-2. TRBV12-1 is an annotated pseudogene. This CDR3 contains 16 residues. The CDR3 loop reads CASSPEEAKTNYGYTF. CDR3 DNA sequence: TGTGCCAGCAGCCCCGAGGAGGCTAAGACTAACTATGGCTACACCTTC.

CDR3 sequence: CASSYRDRGRGYTF. The CDR3 bases are TGTGCCAGCAGTTACCGGGACAGGGGGCGCGGCTACACCTTC. The chain uses TRBV27 and TRBJ1-2; 12 positions match TRBD1. Germline V gene data show CDR1 as MNHEY and CDR2 as SMNVEV (reference sequence). V shed 4 bases, J shed 8 bases, and the junction held 5 bases outside the gene matches. There are 14 residues in the CDR3.

This clone was seen once. The V call is TRBV6-5, the J call TRBJ2-5; 7 nucleotides match TRBD2. CDR3 size: 15 residues. With 7 bases clipped from V and 3 bases from J, the junction kept 11 bases outside the gene matches. CDR1 and CDR2 from the germline V gene are MNHEY and SVGAGI. CDR3 coding DNA: TGTGCCAGCACCCCCGGGGGGAGTAGGGAAGAGACCCAGTACTTC. Residues: CASTPGGSREETQYF.

The genes are TRBV27 and TRBJ2-1; possibly TRBD2 for D (5 bases). Between the trimmed V and J ends, which lost 0 bases and 11 bases, there was a span of 14 bases. The CDR3 consists of 14 residues. From germline, CDR1 is MNHEY and CDR2 SMNVEV (reference sequence). CDR3 protein: CASSLSLRTPKQFF. The CDR3, as DNA: TGTGCCAGCAGTTTATCGCTCCGGACTCCCAAGCAGTTCTTC.

The chain employs TRBV7-9 and TRBJ1-1; 8 nucleotides align to TRBD1. Germline-derived CDR1 and CDR2 are SEHNR and FQNEAQ (reference sequence). The CDR3 runs to 15 residues. Germline trimming cut 3 bases from V and 1 base from J; bases unmatched to any gene: 4. The CDR3 DNA reads TGTGCCAGCAGCTTGGGGACAGGCCCGAACACTGAAGCTTTCTTT. This gives the protein CASSLGTGPNTEAFF.

This chain uses TRBV13 with TRBJ2-2; 10 bases are a match to TRBD1. With 5 bases clipped from V and 6 bases from J, the junction kept 6 bases outside the gene matches. From germline, CDR1 is PRHDT and CDR2 FYEKMQ (reference sequence). There are 15 residues in the CDR3. This CDR3 reads CASSPGTGAAGELFF. CDR3 sequence (DNA): TGTGCCAGCAGCCCCGGGACAGGGGCGGCCGGGGAGCTGTTTTTT.

This chain joins TRBV7-3 and TRBJ2-1, with D possibly being TRBD1 (5 bases). V lost 0 bases and J 3 bases, leaving 6 bases between the germline ends. CDR3 length: 14 residues. Germline loops: CDR1 SGHTA, CDR2 FQGTGA. CDR3 nucleotide sequence: TGTGCCAGCAGCTTAACAGGGGTCTACAATGAGCAGTTCTTC. Amino acids: CASSLTGVYNEQFF.

The chain joins TRBV19 to TRBJ1-2; D is unresolved. CDR1 is LNHDA, CDR2 SQIVND, per germline (reference sequence). This CDR3 region has 12 residues. Trimming shortened V by 9 bases and J by 5 bases, and 13 bases separated the two germline ends. CDR3 in amino acids: CASIDKAYGYTF. DNA for the CDR3: TGTGCCAGCATAGACAAAGCTTATGGCTACACCTTC.

The chain carries TRBV7-9 and TRBJ2-1; 12 bases agree with TRBD2. Germline CDR1 and CDR2: SEHNR and FQNEAQ (reference sequence). CDR3 size: 16 residues. J gave up 3 bases and V 4 bases, and 4 bases lay outside the gene matches. CDR3 sequence (DNA): TGTGCCAGCAGCTCGCTAGCGGGAGGGGTCTACAATGAGCAGTTCTTC. As protein: CASSSLAGGVYNEQFF.

J is TRBJ2-3 and V is TRBV2; 8 bases agree with TRBD2. The CDR3 length is 14 residues. With V trimmed by 6 bases and J by 0 bases, 2 bases remained unmatched. CDR1 is SNHLY and CDR2 is FYNNEI in the germline V gene. The CDR3 sequence: CASRLAASTDTQYF. CDR3 in DNA: TGTGCCAGCAGACTAGCGGCTAGCACAGATACGCAGTATTTT. Variable domain in full (rest from reference TRBV2 and TRBJ2-3): EPEVTQTPSHQVTQMGQEVILRCVPISNHLYFYWYRQILGQKVEFLVSFYNNEISEKSEIFDDQFSVERPDGSNFTLKIRSTKLEDSAMYFCASRLAASTDTQYFGPGTRLTVL.

V usage is TRBV13 and J usage is TRBJ2-7, with D possibly TRBD1 on 8 matching bases. Between the trimmed V and J ends, which lost 4 bases and 6 bases, there was a span of 19 bases. Germline V gene lookup returns CDR1 PRHDT and CDR2 FYEKMQ (reference sequence). This CDR3 region has 15 residues. In DNA form, the CDR3 reads TGTGCCAGCAGCTGGAGGGGGGGACAGGTGGGCGAGCAGTACTTC. This sequence encodes CASSWRGGQVGEQYF.

This clone was seen just once. This rearrangement joins TRBV5-1 to TRBJ1-1, with 8 bases lining up with TRBD1. The CDR3 length is 13 residues. Germline V gene lookup returns CDR1 SGHRS and CDR2 YFSETQ. V lost 4 bases to trimming and J lost 3 bases; unmatched junction nucleotides: 2. This CDR3 is CASSRGQDTEAFF. CDR3 nucleotides: TGCGCCAGCAGCCGGGGACAGGACACTGAAGCTTTCTTT.

The chain links TRBV4-1 to TRBJ2-6, with unresolved D. Per germline, CDR1 MGHRA and CDR2 YSYEKL. Between the trimmed V and J ends, which lost 0 bases and 0 bases, there was a span of 12 bases. The CDR3 loop spans 18 amino acids. CDR3 region: CASSQEPAAYSGANVLTF. CDR3 DNA sequence: TGCGCCAGCAGCCAAGAGCCCGCGGCCTACTCTGGGGCCAACGTCCTGACTTTC.

The chain employs TRBV5-4 and TRBJ2-6; 7 bases match TRBD2. This CDR3 region has 17 residues. In germline, CDR1 is SGHNT, CDR2 YYREEE (reference sequence). Trimming removed 4 bases from V and 0 bases from J; junction bases left unmatched: 7. CDR3 in amino acids: CASSPVGGGSGANVLTF. The CDR3 bases are TGTGCCAGCAGCCCGGTGGGGGGGGGCTCTGGGGCCAACGTCCTGACTTTC.

The CDR3 DNA reads as TGCGCCAGCAGCCAAGCGCGGGGGCAGGCGGAGCAGTTCTTC. Amino acids: CASSQARGQAEQFF. The chain has TRBV4-1 and TRBJ2-1; tentatively, D is TRBD2 (7 bases). CDR3 length: 14 amino acids. The germline V gene has CDR1 MGHRA and CDR2 YSYEKL. The ends were cut back, 1 base at V and 10 bases at J, with 14 bases in the middle.

This sequence joins TRBV7-9 and TRBJ1-2; D perhaps matches TRBD1 (6 bases). The CDR3 totals 11 residues. In germline, CDR1 is SEHNR, CDR2 FQNEAQ (reference sequence). Trimming cost V 8 bases and J 8 bases, with 12 bases left between them. The CDR3 region is CASRGGRGYTF. The CDR3 nucleotides are TGTGCCAGCCGGGGGGGCAGAGGCTACACCTTC.

The V gene is TRBV28, the J gene TRBJ1-2; D might be TRBD1 (5 bases). V was cut by 3 bases and J by 5 bases, with 16 bases left in between. From germline, CDR1 is MDHEN and CDR2 SYDVKM. The CDR3 sequence is 15 residues long. The CDR3 here is CASSFLGMGHYGYTF. CDR3 in DNA: TGTGCCAGCAGTTTTCTTGGGATGGGGCATTATGGCTACACCTTC.

This chain links TRBV7-9 with TRBJ2-1, with D maybe TRBD1 (6 bases). Trimming cost V 10 bases and J 4 bases, with 17 bases left between them. The CDR3 is made up of 14 amino acids. Germline CDR1 and CDR2: SEHNR and FQNEAQ (reference sequence). CDR3 nucleotide sequence: TGTGCCACATCCGGGACACGAGATTACAATGAGCAGTTCTTC. Translating gives CATSGTRDYNEQFF.

This sequence joins TRBV4-2 and TRBJ2-1; TRBD2 agrees at 10 bases. Germline V CDR1 and CDR2: LGHNA, YNFKEQ. V shed 4 bases, J shed 7 bases, and the junction held 16 bases outside the gene matches. This CDR3 has 18 residues. The CDR3 region is CASSRQRSGLAGANEQFF. CDR3 nucleotide sequence: TGTGCCAGCAGCCGGCAACGATCTGGGCTAGCGGGAGCTAATGAGCAGTTCTTC.

The V gene is TRBV19, the J gene TRBJ2-1, with D possibly matching TRBD1 (6 bases). Trimming stripped 10 bases from V and 3 bases from J, with 10 bases between. The V gene's germline CDR1 is LNHDA and CDR2 SQIVND (reference sequence). The CDR3 runs 12 residues. The CDR3 loop reads CATRGGYNEQFF. The CDR3 DNA reads TGTGCCACCCGAGGGGGCTACAATGAGCAGTTCTTC.